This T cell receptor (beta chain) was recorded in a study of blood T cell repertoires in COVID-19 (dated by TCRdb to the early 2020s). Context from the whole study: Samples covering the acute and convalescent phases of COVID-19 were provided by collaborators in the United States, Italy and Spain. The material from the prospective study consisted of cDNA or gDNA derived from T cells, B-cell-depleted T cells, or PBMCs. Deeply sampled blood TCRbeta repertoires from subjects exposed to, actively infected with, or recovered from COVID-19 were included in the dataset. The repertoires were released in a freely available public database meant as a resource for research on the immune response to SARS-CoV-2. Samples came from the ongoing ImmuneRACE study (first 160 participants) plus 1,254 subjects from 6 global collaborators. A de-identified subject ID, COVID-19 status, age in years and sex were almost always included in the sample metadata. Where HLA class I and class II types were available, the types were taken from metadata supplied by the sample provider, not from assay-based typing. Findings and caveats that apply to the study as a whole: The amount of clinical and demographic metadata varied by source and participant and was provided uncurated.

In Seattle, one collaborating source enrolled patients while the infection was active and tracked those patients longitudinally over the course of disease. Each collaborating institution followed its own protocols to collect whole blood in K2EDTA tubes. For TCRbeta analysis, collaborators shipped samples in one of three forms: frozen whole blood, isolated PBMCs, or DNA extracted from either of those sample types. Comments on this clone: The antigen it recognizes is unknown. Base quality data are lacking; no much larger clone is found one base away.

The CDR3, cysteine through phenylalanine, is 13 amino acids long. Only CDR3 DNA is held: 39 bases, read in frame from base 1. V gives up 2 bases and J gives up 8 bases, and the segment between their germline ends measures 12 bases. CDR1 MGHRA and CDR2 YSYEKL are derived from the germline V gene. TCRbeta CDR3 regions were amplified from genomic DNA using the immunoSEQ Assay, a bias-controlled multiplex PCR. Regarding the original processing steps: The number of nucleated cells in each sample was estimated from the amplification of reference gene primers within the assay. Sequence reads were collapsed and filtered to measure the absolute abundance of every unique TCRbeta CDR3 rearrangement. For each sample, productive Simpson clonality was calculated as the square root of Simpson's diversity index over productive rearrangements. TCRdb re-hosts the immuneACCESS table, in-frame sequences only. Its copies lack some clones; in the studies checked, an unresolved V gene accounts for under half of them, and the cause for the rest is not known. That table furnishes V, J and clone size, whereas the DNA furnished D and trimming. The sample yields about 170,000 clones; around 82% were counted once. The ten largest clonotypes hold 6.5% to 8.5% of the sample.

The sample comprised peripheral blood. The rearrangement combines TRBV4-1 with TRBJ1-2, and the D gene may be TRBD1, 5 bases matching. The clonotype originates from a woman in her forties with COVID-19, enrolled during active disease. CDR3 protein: CASSQQLGGGYTF. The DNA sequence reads TGCGCCAGCAGCCAACAACTCGGGGGGGGCTACACCTTC.